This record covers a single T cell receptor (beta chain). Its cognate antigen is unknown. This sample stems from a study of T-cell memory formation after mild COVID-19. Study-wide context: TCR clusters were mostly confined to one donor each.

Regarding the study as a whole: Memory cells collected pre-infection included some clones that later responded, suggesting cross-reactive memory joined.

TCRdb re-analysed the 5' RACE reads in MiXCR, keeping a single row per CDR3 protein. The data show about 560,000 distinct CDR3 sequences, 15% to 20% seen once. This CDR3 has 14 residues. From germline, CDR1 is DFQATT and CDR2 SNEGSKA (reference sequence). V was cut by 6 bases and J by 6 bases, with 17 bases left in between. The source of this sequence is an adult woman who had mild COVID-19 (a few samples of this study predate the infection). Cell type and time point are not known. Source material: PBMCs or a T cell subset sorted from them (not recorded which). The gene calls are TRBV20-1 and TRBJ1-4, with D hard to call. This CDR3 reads CSARGKSSDEKLFF. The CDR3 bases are TGCAGTGCACGCGGAAAGTCGTCGGATGAAAAACTGTTTTTT.